The 28 T cell receptor beta chains below were found in one sample sequenced in a study of T cell repertoires in cytomegalovirus infection. TCRdb re-called the reads with MiXCR, one entry per CDR3 protein. In the table there are about half a million distinct CDR3 sequences, 33% of which are singletons. Their antigen targets remain unknown. This specimen was cultured PBMCs, taken from culture after CMV antigen stimulation. The receptors stem from a human donor in good health (CMV status not recorded). Some clones in this sample may be carry-over from other donors' samples.

This clonotype was counted ten times or more. This rearrangement joins TRBV5-1 to TRBJ2-7; maybe TRBD1 (5 bases). Germline values: CDR1 SGHRS, CDR2 YFSETQ. V dropped 2 bases and J dropped 5 bases, with 14 bases sitting between them. The CDR3 is 14 amino acids. The CDR3 is CASSFGHPGNEQYF. CDR3 in DNA: TGCGCCAGCAGCTTCGGACACCCAGGCAACGAGCAGTACTTC.

The V and J genes are TRBV11-2 and TRBJ2-7, with 7 bases that match TRBD1. J lost 0 bases, V lost 6 bases, and 2 bases had no gene match. The CDR3 length is 13 residues. The germline CDR1 and CDR2 sequences are SGHAT and FQNNGV. The CDR3 region has the DNA TGTGCCAGCAGGACAGGGAGCTCCTACGAGCAGTACTTC. Its translation: CASRTGSSYEQYF. The whole variable domain, remainder taken from reference TRBV11-2 and TRBJ2-7, is EAGVAQSPRYKIIEKRQSVAFWCNPISGHATLYWYQQILGQGPKLLIQFQNNGVVDDSQLPKDRFSAERLKGVDSTLKIQPAKLEDSAVYLCASRTGSSYEQYFGPGTRLTVT.

The chain combines TRBV7-9 with TRBJ1-3; D remains unclear. V lost 8 bases to trimming and J lost 4 bases, with 6 bases between them. This CDR3 has 11 residues. Germline CDR1 is SEHNR and CDR2 is FQNEAQ (reference sequence). The CDR3 DNA reads as TGTGCCAGCCTAGCAGGAAACACCATATATTTT. Translation gives CASLAGNTIYF.

Many counts were recorded for this clonotype. This rearrangement joins TRBV7-2 to TRBJ1-2, with a weak D call TRBD1 (6 bases). This CDR3 has 15 residues. Germline V gene lookup returns CDR1 SGHTA and CDR2 FQGNSA. Trimming pared 3 bases from V and 4 bases from J, leaving 15 bases between. The CDR3 protein is CASSFGGARPYGYTF. CDR3 in DNA: TGTGCCAGCAGCTTTGGGGGGGCGCGACCCTATGGCTACACCTTC.

There are a few counts of this clonotype. The V gene is TRBV7-2, the J gene TRBJ2-7; 11 bases fit TRBD2. The germline V gene has CDR1 SGHTA and CDR2 FQGNSA. The trim removed 5 bases at V and 1 base at J, leaving 10 bases unmatched. This CDR3 has 17 amino acids. The CDR3 bases are TGTGCCAGCAGCGCCCCTTCTGGACTAGCGGGTTCCTACGAGCAGTACTTC. This translates into CASSAPSGLAGSYEQYF.

This chain connects TRBV7-9 to TRBJ2-6, with D unclear. The CDR3 runs to 17 residues. Germline V gives CDR1 SEHNR, CDR2 FQNEAQ (reference sequence). V lost 1 base, J lost 0 bases, and 10 bases lay in between. The CDR3 protein is CASSLEGRSSGANVLTF. DNA of the CDR3: TGTGCCAGCAGCTTAGAGGGCAGGTCCTCTGGGGCCAACGTCCTGACTTTC.

CDR3 amino acids: CASSLRRLSDTQYF. CDR3 nucleotide sequence: TGTGCCAGCAGTTTACGGCGACTCAGCGATACGCAGTATTTT. The genes are TRBV27 and TRBJ2-3; D is ambiguous. The CDR3 sequence is 14 residues long. Trimming shortened V by 2 bases and J by 6 bases, and 12 bases separated the two germline ends. Germline-derived CDR1 and CDR2 are MNHEY and SMNVEV (reference sequence).

This rearrangement joins TRBV9 to TRBJ1-5; tentatively, D is TRBD1 (5 bases). This CDR3 contains 17 residues. V lost 0 bases and J 9 bases, leaving 22 bases between the germline ends. Germline CDR1 and CDR2: SGDLS and YYNGEE. CDR3 in DNA: TGTGCCAGCAGCGTAGTCTATATGGGGGTTGTCGGCCTGCCCCAGCATTTT. Residues: CASSVVYMGVVGLPQHF.

This clonotype has at least ten counts. The chain has TRBV7-2 and TRBJ2-7; TRBD2 might be the D (7 bases). The CDR3 runs to 18 residues. The V gene's germline CDR1 is SGHTA and CDR2 FQGNSA. The V and J ends lost 5 bases and 4 bases respectively, with 27 bases between them. The CDR3 nucleotides read TGTGCCAGCAGCCAAAGGGTGGGCGGGAGACTTCAGGGGTACGAGCAGTACTTC. Protein: CASSQRVGGRLQGYEQYF.

The genes are TRBV5-6 and TRBJ1-2; 8 nucleotides agree with TRBD1. With 7 bases clipped from V and 4 bases from J, the junction kept 9 bases outside the gene matches. The CDR3 contains 14 residues. Germline V lookup: CDR1 SGHDT, CDR2 YYEEEE. In DNA form, the CDR3 reads TGTGCCAGCGCCCCAGGACAGGGCAGCTATGGCTACACCTTC. Its translation is CASAPGQGSYGYTF.

Only one count was recorded for this clonotype. The V and J genes are TRBV28 and TRBJ1-1; D is undetermined. The CDR3 has 12 amino acids. Trimming took 3 bases from V and 6 from J, leaving 8 bases between them. Per germline, CDR1 MDHEN and CDR2 SYDVKM. CDR3 region: CASSFPVAEAFF. The CDR3, as DNA: TGTGCCAGCAGTTTTCCCGTGGCTGAAGCTTTCTTT.

This clonotype was seen ten or more times. The chain joins TRBV6-1 to TRBJ2-1; 9 bases align to TRBD2. J was trimmed by 7 bases and V by 0 bases; bases with no gene match: 7. Germline V CDR1 and CDR2: MNHNS, SASEGT. The CDR3 runs 16 residues. CDR3 sequence (DNA): TGTGCCAGCAGTGAAGCGGATAGCGGGGGAAGAAATGAGCAGTTCTTC. Its translation is CASSEADSGGRNEQFF.

The V call is TRBV7-9, the J call TRBJ2-3, with a weak D call TRBD2 (6 bases). V gave up 5 bases and J gave up 2 bases, with 17 bases separating them. The CDR3 is 16 residues long. CDR1 and CDR2 from the germline V gene are SEHNR and FQNEAQ (reference sequence). This chain's CDR3 is CASSPAGWTDTDTQYF. As DNA, the CDR3 is TGTGCCAGCAGCCCAGCGGGTTGGACCGACACAGATACGCAGTATTTT. The variable domain in full, completed from reference TRBV7-9 and TRBJ2-3, reads DTGVSQNPRHKITKRGQNVTFRCDPISEHNRLYWYRQTLGQGPEFLTYFQNEAQLEKSRLLSDRFSAERPKGSFSTLEIQRTEQGDSAMYLCASSPAGWTDTDTQYFGPGTRLTVL.

This clonotype has a count of ten or more. The junction and the germline gene differ at one end; a read error may be behind it. The CDR3 loop reads CASSLGQGDYGYTF. The CDR3 DNA reads as TGTGCCAGCAGCTTAGGACAGGGGGACTATGGCTACACCTTC. The V and J genes are TRBV5-1 and TRBJ1-2; 10 bases agree with TRBD1. Germline CDR1 SGHRS, CDR2 YFSETQ. This CDR3 is 14 amino acids long. Variable domain in full (rest from reference TRBV5-1 and TRBJ1-2): KAGVTQTPRYLIKTRGQQVTLSCSPISGHRSVSWYQQTPGQGLQFLFEYFSETQRNKGNFPGRFSGRQFSNSRSEMNVSTLELGDSALYLCASSLGQGDYGYTFGSGTRLTVV.

This clonotype was found a few times. This chain connects TRBV6-2 or TRBV6-3 to TRBJ2-2; TRBD1 agrees at 12 bases. From germline, CDR1 is MNHEY and CDR2 SVGEGT. The CDR3 has 16 amino acids. The junction had 10 bases not matched to a gene; V was cut back by 10 bases and J by 4 bases. The CDR3 loop reads CATTGGTGGFTGELFF. CDR3 nucleotides: TGTGCCACTACCGGCGGGACAGGGGGCTTCACCGGGGAGCTGTTTTTT.

CDR3 DNA: TGTGCCAGCAGCTCCACGGGGTTGTACAATGAGCAGTTCTTC. Amino acids: CASSSTGLYNEQFF. The rearrangement uses TRBV7-6 and TRBJ2-1; a weak D match, TRBD2 (5 bases). Trimming took 4 bases from V and 4 from J, leaving 11 bases between them. From germline, CDR1 is SGHVS and CDR2 FNYEAQ. CDR3 length equals 14 residues.

The chain employs TRBV10-3 and TRBJ1-2; TRBD1 is a possible D gene (6 bases). The CDR3 totals 13 residues. Germline CDR1 and CDR2: ENHRY and SYGVKD. V lost 4 bases and J lost 6, with 12 bases in between. The CDR3 DNA is TGTGCCATCAGTGGGGTGGACAGCCATGGCTACACCTTC. It codes for CAISGVDSHGYTF.

V is TRBV4-1 and J is TRBJ2-3; D is undetermined. Germline-derived CDR1 and CDR2 are MGHRA and YSYEKL. The CDR3 extends over 16 amino acids. The germline V and J ends were trimmed by 0 bases and 1 base, with 11 bases remaining between them. The CDR3: CASSQDRTGGTDTQYF. CDR3 in DNA: TGCGCCAGCAGCCAAGATAGGACGGGCGGCACAGATACGCAGTATTTT.

In DNA, the CDR3 is TGTGCCAGCAGTTTAAGTAGGCAGGGGTTATCTAATGAAAAACTGTTTTTT. It codes for CASSLSRQGLSNEKLFF. This rearrangement joins TRBV28 to TRBJ1-4, with D tentatively TRBD1 (6 bases). V lost 2 bases, J lost 3 bases, and 16 bases lay in between. The germline V gene has CDR1 MDHEN and CDR2 SYDVKM. There are 17 residues in the CDR3.

The chain combines TRBV7-9 with TRBJ2-1, with 10 bases that match TRBD2. Germline trimming cut 6 bases from V and 8 bases from J; bases unmatched to any gene: 4. The CDR3 has 13 amino acids. Per germline, CDR1 SEHNR and CDR2 FQNEAQ (reference sequence). For the CDR3, the DNA is TGTGCCAGCAGGGAGCGGGAGGGACATGAGCAGTTCTTC. Residues: CASREREGHEQFF.

V usage is TRBV7-3 and J usage is TRBJ2-1, with 8 bases identical to TRBD2. The CDR3 spans 13 residues. Germline trimming cut 5 bases from V and 8 bases from J; bases unmatched to any gene: 5. CDR1 is SGHTA and CDR2 is FQGTGA in the germline V gene. CDR3 loop: CASSTGLGDEQFF. CDR3 DNA: TGTGCCAGCAGCACGGGACTAGGGGATGAGCAGTTCTTC.

The chain's CDR3 is CASSPRLGYNEQFF. In DNA, the CDR3 is TGTGCCAGCAGCCCGCGACTGGGTTACAATGAGCAGTTCTTC. The genes are TRBV7-3 and TRBJ2-1; D is unclear. The CDR3 is 14 residues long. Germline V gene sequence: CDR1 SGHTA, CDR2 FQGTGA. Trimming removed 5 bases from V and 4 bases from J, with 12 bases in between.

The V call is TRBV12-3 or TRBV12-4, the J call TRBJ2-7; D is ambiguous. The CDR3 loop spans 14 amino acids. The V and J ends lost 3 bases and 3 bases respectively, with 12 bases between them. The CDR3 sequence is CASSFLLMGYEQYF. CDR3 nucleotide sequence: TGTGCCAGCAGTTTTCTGCTAATGGGCTACGAGCAGTACTTC.

This clonotype was recorded a few times. The rearrangement uses TRBV7-6 and TRBJ2-5, with D perhaps TRBD1 or TRBD2 (5 bases each). The ends were cut back, 5 bases at V and 4 bases at J, with 17 bases in the middle. The CDR3 extends over 15 amino acids. Germline CDR1 SGHVS, CDR2 FNYEAQ. CDR3 nucleotide sequence: TGTGCCAGCAGCCCCATGGGGTATGGGACAGAGACCCAGTACTTC. Encoded protein: CASSPMGYGTETQYF.

This clonotype was detected only a few times. The chain combines TRBV5-4 with TRBJ2-3, with TRBD2 matching 8 bases. Trimming took 4 bases from V and 3 from J; bases not matched to a gene: 7. The CDR3 spans 15 residues. Germline assignment: CDR1 SGHNT and CDR2 YYREEE (reference sequence). Written as DNA, the CDR3 is TGTGCCAGCAGCAAAGCGGGAGTCGAGACAGATACGCAGTATTTT. Residues: CASSKAGVETDTQYF.

This clonotype was seen a handful of times. The V call is TRBV5-5, the J call TRBJ2-7, with D unclear. CDR1 is SGHKS and CDR2 is YYEKEE in the germline V gene (reference sequence). The length of the CDR3 is 17 residues. The ends were cut back, 0 bases at V and 1 base at J, with 17 bases in the middle. This CDR3 reads CASSLVIMGYRSYEQYF. Here the CDR3 DNA reads TGTGCCAGCAGCTTGGTTATCATGGGGTACCGATCCTACGAGCAGTACTTC.

This chain connects TRBV20-1 to TRBJ2-1; 12 bases agree with TRBD2. CDR3 size: 16 residues. Trimming took 3 bases from V and 6 from J; bases not matched to a gene: 9. CDR1 and CDR2 (germline): DFQATT, SNEGSKA (reference sequence). As DNA, the CDR3 is TGCAGTGCTAGTAGCCCCCTAGCGGGAGGGCCCAATGAGCAGTTCTTC. The encoded protein is CSASSPLAGGPNEQFF.

This clonotype was observed at least ten times. The chain links TRBV6-1 to TRBJ2-7; a possible D gene is TRBD2 (6 bases). CDR1 MNHNS and CDR2 SASEGT come from the germline V gene. The V end was cut by 4 bases, the J end by 1 base, with 20 bases between. The CDR3 length is 17 residues. The DNA for the CDR3 is TGTGCCAGCAGTGCTGGTTCCGGGACTCTTCTTTCCTACGAGCAGTACTTC. This codes for CASSAGSGTLLSYEQYF.